This T cell receptor beta chain was captured by sequencing in a study of neoadjuvant anti-PD-1 for oral cavity cancer. As for the study in general: Non-progressing patients received a fourth nivolumab dose near day 43, then surgery on days 50-56. Regarding the study as a whole: Higher pretreatment Treg/Th17 ratios tracked higher pretreatment blood clonality.

This clone is medium-sized in the sample. The antigen remains undetermined. Some clones are missing from TCRdb's copy, which holds only in-frame ones; the method was immunoSEQ multiplex PCR. This sample has roughly 12,000 clones, with 57% found just once. The V gene end was trimmed by 4 bases and the J gene end by 5 bases; junction bases not matched to a gene: 10. The CDR3 sequence is 17 residues long. Germline loops: CDR1 SGHRS, CDR2 YFSETQ. Sequenced material: tumor tissue, taken before nivolumab (anti-PD-1) treatment. V and J are TRBV5-1 and TRBJ2-2; 11 bases agree with TRBD1. The receptor comes from a person aged 40 to 85 with oral cavity squamous cell carcinoma. CDR3 DNA: TGCGCCAGCAGCCCCTGGGGAGGACAGGGGGCGACCGGGGAGCTGTTTTTT. This translates into CASSPWGGQGATGELFF.